The next 10 T cell receptor beta chains were all read from a single sample in a study of T cell responses to AZD1222 COVID-19 vaccine. TCRdb's table, derived via immunoSEQ multiplex PCR, lists solely in-frame clones and lacks some. The repertoire holds some 150,000 clones, roughly nine tenths seen once, with 5.5% in the top ten. The source was peripheral blood, collected on day 0 of MenACWY control vaccination. The receptors were sampled from an adult in good health.

The chain is built from TRBV28 and TRBJ1-4; 9 bases map to TRBD1. The J segment lost 7 bases and the V segment lost 7 bases, leaving 1 base of the junction unmatched. This CDR3 comprises 12 residues. Germline CDR1 is MDHEN and CDR2 is SYDVKM. The CDR3 sequence is CASTGQGEKLFF. CDR3 nucleotide sequence: TGTGCCAGCACGGGACAGGGTGAAAAACTGTTTTTT.

This clone was counted ten times or more. In DNA, the CDR3 is TGTGCCAGCAGCTCCGACCTTTCCTACGAGCAGTACGTC. It translates to CASSSDLSYEQYV. The J gene is TRBJ2-7, the V gene TRBV7-8; D is undetermined. The CDR3 is 13 amino acids. In germline, CDR1 is SGHVS, CDR2 FQNEAQ. Trimming took 4 bases from V and 1 from J, leaving 8 bases between them.

The chain employs TRBV29-1 and TRBJ1-2; no definite D call. This CDR3 has 13 amino acids. Per germline, CDR1 SQVTM and CDR2 ANQGSEA. Trimming removed 7 bases from V and 3 bases from J, with 15 bases in between. The CDR3 region has the DNA TGCAGCGCAGACATCTCAGGTGACTATGGCTACACCTTC. This translates into CSADISGDYGYTF.

The chain carries TRBV5-1 and TRBJ1-1; D call uncertain. CDR1 is SGHRS, CDR2 YFSETQ, per germline. The germline V and J ends were trimmed by 0 bases and 0 bases, with 6 bases remaining between them. There are 14 residues in the CDR3. The CDR3 is CASSLGAVNTEAFF. The CDR3 DNA is TGCGCCAGCAGCTTGGGGGCGGTGAACACTGAAGCTTTCTTT.

This clone came up a few times. The chain recombines TRBV19 with TRBJ1-2; a weak D match, TRBD1 (5 bases). Trimming took 1 base from V and 4 from J, leaving 10 bases between them. Germline V gene data show CDR1 as LNHDA and CDR2 as SQIVND (reference sequence). This CDR3 region has 14 residues. CDR3 nucleotide sequence: TGTGCCAGTAGTATAGGGGGACCCGGCTATGGCTACACCTTC. This encodes CASSIGGPGYGYTF.

The chain uses TRBV12-3 or TRBV12-4 and TRBJ1-1, with 8 positions matching TRBD1. The CDR3 loop spans 13 amino acids. The J segment lost 6 bases and the V segment lost 4 bases, leaving 4 bases of the junction unmatched. CDR3 sequence: CASSSQGASEAFF. The DNA of the CDR3 is TGTGCCAGCAGTTCCCAGGGGGCGTCTGAAGCTTTCTTT.

The chain couples TRBV7-2 to TRBJ1-2, with D tentatively TRBD1 (5 bases). Germline-derived CDR1 and CDR2 are SGHTA and FQGNSA. V dropped 2 bases and J dropped 8 bases, with 12 bases sitting between them. This CDR3 spans 13 amino acids. The CDR3 nucleotides are TGTGCCAGCAGCTTATCTGGGGGACGGGGCTACACCTTC. Amino acids: CASSLSGGRGYTF.

This rearrangement joins TRBV18 to TRBJ1-1; no reliable D call. This CDR3 has 13 amino acids. The germline V gene has CDR1 KGHSH and CDR2 LQKENI. V dropped 1 base and J dropped 1 base, with 4 bases sitting between them. The CDR3 reads CASSPRENTEAFF. In nucleotides, the CDR3 is TGTGCCAGCTCACCACGGGAGAACACTGAAGCTTTCTTT.

This chain connects TRBV18 to TRBJ2-1, with TRBD2 as a possible D gene (6 bases). Trimming removed 4 bases at V and 10 bases at J, with 11 bases between. CDR3 length equals 12 residues. Germline values: CDR1 KGHSH, CDR2 LQKENI. In DNA form, the CDR3 reads TGTGCCAGCTCACAGGGAAGCGGGGAGCAGTTCTTC. Amino acid sequence: CASSQGSGEQFF.

This clone was counted a single time. The chain joins TRBV5-1 to TRBJ2-7; 7 bases line up with TRBD1. This CDR3 spans 15 amino acids. Losses at the gene ends were 1 base for V and 1 base for J; bases not matched to a gene: 5. Germline V gene data show CDR1 as SGHRS and CDR2 as YFSETQ. As DNA, the CDR3 is TGCGCCAGCAGCTTGTTAGGGACAGCTTCCTACGAGCAGTACTTC. It translates to CASSLLGTASYEQYF.